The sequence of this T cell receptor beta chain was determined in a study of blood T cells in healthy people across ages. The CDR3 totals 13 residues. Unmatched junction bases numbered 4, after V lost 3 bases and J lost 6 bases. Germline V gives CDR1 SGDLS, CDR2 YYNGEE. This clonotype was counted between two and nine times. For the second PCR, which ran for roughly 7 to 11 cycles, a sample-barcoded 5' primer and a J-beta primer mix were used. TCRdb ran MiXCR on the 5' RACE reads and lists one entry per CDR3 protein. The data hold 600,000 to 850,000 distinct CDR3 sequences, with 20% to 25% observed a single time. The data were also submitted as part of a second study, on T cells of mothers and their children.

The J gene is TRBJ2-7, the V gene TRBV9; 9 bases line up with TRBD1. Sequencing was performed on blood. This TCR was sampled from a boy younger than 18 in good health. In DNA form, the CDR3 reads TGTGCCAGCAGCGCCGACAGGGGGGGCGAGCAGTACTTC. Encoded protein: CASSADRGGEQYF.